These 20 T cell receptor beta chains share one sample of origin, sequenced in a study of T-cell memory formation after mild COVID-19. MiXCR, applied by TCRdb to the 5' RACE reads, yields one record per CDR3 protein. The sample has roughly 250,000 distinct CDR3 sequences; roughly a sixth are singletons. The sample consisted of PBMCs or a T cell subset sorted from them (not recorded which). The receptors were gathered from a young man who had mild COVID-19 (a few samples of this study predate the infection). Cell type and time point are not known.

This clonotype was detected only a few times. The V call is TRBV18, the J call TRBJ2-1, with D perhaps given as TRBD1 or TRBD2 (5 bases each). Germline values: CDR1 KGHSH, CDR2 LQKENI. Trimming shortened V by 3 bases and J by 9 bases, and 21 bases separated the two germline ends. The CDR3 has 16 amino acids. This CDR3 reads CASSPASGRDGGEQFF. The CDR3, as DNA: TGTGCCAGCTCACCCGCTTCGGGGCGCGATGGGGGTGAGCAGTTCTTC.

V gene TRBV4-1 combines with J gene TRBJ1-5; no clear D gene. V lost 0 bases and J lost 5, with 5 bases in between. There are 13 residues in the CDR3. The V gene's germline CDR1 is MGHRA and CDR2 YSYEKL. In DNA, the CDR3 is TGCGCCAGCAGCCAAGAAAGGTATCAGCCCCAGCATTTT. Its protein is CASSQERYQPQHF.

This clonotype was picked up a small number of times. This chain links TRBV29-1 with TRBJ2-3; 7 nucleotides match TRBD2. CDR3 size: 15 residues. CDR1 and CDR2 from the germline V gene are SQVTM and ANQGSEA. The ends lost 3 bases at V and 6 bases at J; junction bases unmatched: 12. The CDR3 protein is CSVDGIAGEEDTQYF. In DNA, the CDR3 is TGCAGCGTTGACGGAATAGCGGGTGAAGAGGATACGCAGTATTTT.

The CDR3 coding sequence is TGTGCCAGCAGCGGACCGGGACAGGGGGCGGGTTATGGCTACACCTTC. Amino acids: CASSGPGQGAGYGYTF. This sequence joins TRBV7-9 and TRBJ1-2, with TRBD1 identical over 12 bases. Germline CDR1 and CDR2: SEHNR and FQNEAQ (reference sequence). Trimming removed 5 bases from V and 5 bases from J; junction bases left unmatched: 9. This CDR3 spans 16 amino acids.

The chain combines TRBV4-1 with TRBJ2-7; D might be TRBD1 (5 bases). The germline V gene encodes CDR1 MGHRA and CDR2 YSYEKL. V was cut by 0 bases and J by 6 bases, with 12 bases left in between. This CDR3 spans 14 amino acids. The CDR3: CASSQEGVLGEQYF. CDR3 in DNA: TGCGCCAGCAGCCAAGAAGGGGTTCTGGGCGAGCAGTACTTC.

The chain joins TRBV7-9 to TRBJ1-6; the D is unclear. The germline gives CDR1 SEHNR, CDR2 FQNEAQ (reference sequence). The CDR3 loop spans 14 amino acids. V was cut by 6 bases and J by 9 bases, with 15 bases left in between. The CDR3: CASRSTEKGSPLHF. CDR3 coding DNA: TGTGCCAGCAGAAGTACAGAGAAAGGTTCACCCCTCCACTTT.

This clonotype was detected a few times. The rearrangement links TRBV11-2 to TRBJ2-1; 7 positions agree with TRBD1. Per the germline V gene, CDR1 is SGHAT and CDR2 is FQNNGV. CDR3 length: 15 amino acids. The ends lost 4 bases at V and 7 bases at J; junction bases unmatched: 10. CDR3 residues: CASSWDSPEYNEQFF. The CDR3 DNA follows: TGTGCCAGCAGCTGGGACAGCCCCGAGTATAATGAGCAGTTCTTC. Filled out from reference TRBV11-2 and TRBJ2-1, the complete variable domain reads EAGVAQSPRYKIIEKRQSVAFWCNPISGHATLYWYQQILGQGPKLLIQFQNNGVVDDSQLPKDRFSAERLKGVDSTLKIQPAKLEDSAVYLCASSWDSPEYNEQFFGPGTRLTVL.

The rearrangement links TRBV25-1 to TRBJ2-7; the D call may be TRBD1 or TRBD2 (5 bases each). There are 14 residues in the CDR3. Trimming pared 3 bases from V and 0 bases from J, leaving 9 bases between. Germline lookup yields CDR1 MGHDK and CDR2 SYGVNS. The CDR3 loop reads CASSDSGTSYEQYF. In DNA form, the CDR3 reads TGTGCCAGCAGTGACTCAGGGACCTCCTACGAGCAGTACTTC.

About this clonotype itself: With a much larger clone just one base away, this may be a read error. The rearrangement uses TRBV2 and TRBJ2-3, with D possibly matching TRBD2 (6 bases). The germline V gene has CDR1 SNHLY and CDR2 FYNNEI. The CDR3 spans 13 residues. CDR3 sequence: CASSYSGTDTKYF. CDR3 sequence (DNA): TGTGCCAGCTCATATAGCGGCACAGATACGAAGTATTTT.

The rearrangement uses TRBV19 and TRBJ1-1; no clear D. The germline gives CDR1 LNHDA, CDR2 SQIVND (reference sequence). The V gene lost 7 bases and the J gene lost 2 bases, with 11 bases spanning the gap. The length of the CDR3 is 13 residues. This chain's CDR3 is CASKVRPNTEAFF. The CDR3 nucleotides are TGTGCCAGTAAAGTTCGGCCTAACACTGAAGCTTTCTTT.

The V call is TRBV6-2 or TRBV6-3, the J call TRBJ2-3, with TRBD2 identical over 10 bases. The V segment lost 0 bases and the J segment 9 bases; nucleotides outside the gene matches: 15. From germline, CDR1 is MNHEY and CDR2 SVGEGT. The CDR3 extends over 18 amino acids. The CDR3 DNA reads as TGTGCCAGCAGTTACTCGATTAAGATCCTAGCGGGGGCACTAACGCAGTATTTT. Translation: CASSYSIKILAGALTQYF.

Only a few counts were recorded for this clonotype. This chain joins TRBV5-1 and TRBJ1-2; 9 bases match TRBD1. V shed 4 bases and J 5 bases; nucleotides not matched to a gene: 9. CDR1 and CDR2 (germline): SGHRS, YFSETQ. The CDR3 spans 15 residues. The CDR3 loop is CASSTGGARGYGYTF. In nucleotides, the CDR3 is TGCGCCAGCAGCACAGGGGGCGCCCGGGGTTATGGCTACACCTTC.

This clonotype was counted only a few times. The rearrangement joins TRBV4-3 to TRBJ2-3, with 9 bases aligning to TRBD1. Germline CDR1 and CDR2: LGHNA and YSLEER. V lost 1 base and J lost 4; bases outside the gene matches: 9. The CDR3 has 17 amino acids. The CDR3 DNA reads TGCGCCAGCAGCCAAGGCCGGGACAGGGTATACGCAGATACGCAGTATTTT. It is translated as CASSQGRDRVYADTQYF.

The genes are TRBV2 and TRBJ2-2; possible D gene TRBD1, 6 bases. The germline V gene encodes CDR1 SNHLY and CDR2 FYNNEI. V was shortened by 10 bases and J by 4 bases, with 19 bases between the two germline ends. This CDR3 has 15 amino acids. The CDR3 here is CATSYGGESTGELFF. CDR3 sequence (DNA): TGTGCCACCTCTTATGGGGGCGAAAGCACCGGGGAGCTGTTTTTT.

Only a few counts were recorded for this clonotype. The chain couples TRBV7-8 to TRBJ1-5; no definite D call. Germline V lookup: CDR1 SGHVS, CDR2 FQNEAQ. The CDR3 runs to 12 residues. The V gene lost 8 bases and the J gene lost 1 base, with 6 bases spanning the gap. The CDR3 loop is CASGGSNQPQHF. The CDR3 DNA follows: TGTGCCAGCGGAGGGAGCAATCAGCCCCAGCATTTT.

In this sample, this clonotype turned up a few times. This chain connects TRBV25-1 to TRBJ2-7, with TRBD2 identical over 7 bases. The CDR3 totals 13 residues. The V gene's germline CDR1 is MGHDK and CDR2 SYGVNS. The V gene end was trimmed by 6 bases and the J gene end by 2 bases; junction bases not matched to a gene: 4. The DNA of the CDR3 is TGTGCCAGCAGGGGGGGGTCCGCCTACGAGCAGTACTTC. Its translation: CASRGGSAYEQYF.

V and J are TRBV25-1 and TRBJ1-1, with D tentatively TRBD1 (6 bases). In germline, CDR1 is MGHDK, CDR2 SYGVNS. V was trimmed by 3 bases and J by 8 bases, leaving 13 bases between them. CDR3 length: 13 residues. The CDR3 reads CASSDPGQREAFF. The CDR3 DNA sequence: TGTGCCAGCAGTGATCCGGGACAAAGAGAAGCTTTCTTT.

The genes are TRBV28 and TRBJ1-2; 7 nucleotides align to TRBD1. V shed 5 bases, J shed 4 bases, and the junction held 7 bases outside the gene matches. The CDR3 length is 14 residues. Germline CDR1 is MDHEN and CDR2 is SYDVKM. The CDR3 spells CASSAGTAIYGYTF. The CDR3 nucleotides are TGTGCCAGCAGTGCCGGGACAGCTATCTATGGCTACACCTTC.

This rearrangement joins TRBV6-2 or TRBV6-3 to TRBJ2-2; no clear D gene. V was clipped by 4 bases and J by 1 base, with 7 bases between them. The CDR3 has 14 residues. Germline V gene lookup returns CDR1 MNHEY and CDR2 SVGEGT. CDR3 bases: TGTGCCAGCAGTTGGGTCGGGAACACCGGGGAGCTGTTTTTT. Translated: CASSWVGNTGELFF.

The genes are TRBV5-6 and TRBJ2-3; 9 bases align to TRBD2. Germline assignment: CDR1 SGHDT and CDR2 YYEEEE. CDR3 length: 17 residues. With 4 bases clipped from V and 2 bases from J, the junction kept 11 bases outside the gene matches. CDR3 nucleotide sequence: TGTGCCAGCAGCCCTTTCCGACTAGCGGCCCCCACAGATACGCAGTATTTT. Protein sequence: CASSPFRLAAPTDTQYF.